Each of the 5 T cell receptor beta chains below was sequenced from the same sample in a study of T-cell reconstitution after alpha-beta-depleted transplantation in children. Unique molecular identifiers were used in preparing the TCRbeta library. In TCRdb, the PCR reads were re-called with MiXCR into one record per CDR3 protein. The sample holds hundreds of thousands of distinct CDR3 sequences, 16% seen once. The starting material was PBMCs from the stem cell graft donor, obtained from the stem cell graft. The receptors stem from a human donor who donated a stem cell graft to a child with acute myeloid leukemia.

As regards this clonotype: Just one base apart from a much larger clone, this may be a read error. This sequence joins TRBV20-1 and TRBJ2-7; D remains ambiguous. Germline V CDR1 and CDR2: DFQATT, SNEGSKA (reference sequence). This CDR3 region has 13 residues. The germline V and J ends were trimmed by 5 bases and 1 base, with 12 bases remaining between them. CDR3 in DNA: TGCAGTGCTTTCCAGTACAGATCCTACGAGCAGTACTTC. It codes for CSAFQYRSYEQYF.

As to this clonotype: A clone one base away is much larger, so this may be a read error. V gene TRBV12-3 or TRBV12-4 combines with J gene TRBJ1-3, with D uncertain. This CDR3 has 16 residues. This CDR3 reads CARSLVPGYSGNTIYF. The CDR3 DNA reads as TGTGCCAGGAGTTTAGTACCGGGATACTCGGGAAACACCATATATTTT.

This clonotype was detected only a few times. The chain is built from TRBV7-2 and TRBJ2-5; a possible D gene is TRBD2 (5 bases). CDR3 length: 13 amino acids. The germline V gene has CDR1 SGHTA and CDR2 FQGNSA. The ends were cut back, 4 bases at V and 5 bases at J, with 11 bases in the middle. The CDR3 DNA reads TGTGCCAGCAGCTATTCTAGCCTCGAGACCCAGTACTTC. Protein: CASSYSSLETQYF.

This clonotype was counted only a few times. The CDR3 here is CSAPGDYNEQFF. CDR3 DNA sequence: TGCAGTGCTCCGGGGGACTACAATGAGCAGTTCTTC. The gene calls are TRBV20-1 and TRBJ2-1, with D perhaps matching TRBD2 (6 bases). The germline V and J ends were trimmed by 5 bases and 3 bases, with 8 bases remaining between them. CDR3 length equals 12 residues. Germline lookup yields CDR1 DFQATT and CDR2 SNEGSKA (reference sequence).

The genes are TRBV4-3 and TRBJ2-3; TRBD2 matches at 8 bases. J lost 4 bases, V lost 4 bases, and 4 bases had no gene match. Germline V CDR1 and CDR2: LGHNA, YSLEER. This CDR3 is 14 amino acids long. In DNA form, the CDR3 reads TGCGCCAGCAGCCTTAGCGGGGACCCAGATACGCAGTATTTT. As protein: CASSLSGDPDTQYF.